This record looks at one T cell receptor (beta chain) sequence and its context. Its antigen remains unidentified. The germline V and J ends were trimmed by 0 bases and 5 bases, with 8 bases remaining between them. The germline V gene has CDR1 SGHRS and CDR2 YFSETQ. This CDR3 region has 13 residues. These data originate in a study of cytomegalovirus exposure and HLA in healthy donors. Regarding the study as a whole: Indistinguishable V segments, including TRBV6-2 and TRBV6-3, were excluded. A later analysis linked some 18,000 TCR beta sequences to HLA alleles at 0.05 false discovery rate.

The PCR made use of 60 Vbeta and 13 Jbeta primers. Sequenced by immunoSEQ multiplex PCR; TCRdb stores in-frame clones only, minus some. Among roughly 80,000 clones, 65% to 75% were seen once, and the ten largest hold 15% to 20%. The chain links TRBV5-1 to TRBJ2-5; D is unresolved. This sequence originates from a woman between 35 and 50 years old in good health and CMV-seropositive. The specimen was PBMCs. The CDR3 DNA follows: TGCGCCAGCAGCTTGGGCAGCGATGAGACCCAGTACTTC. Its translation is CASSLGSDETQYF.